The 17 T cell receptor beta chains below all came from one sample that was sequenced in a study of post-analysis software for immune sequencing data. Whole-study results and caveats: There were several TRBV segments more frequent in patients than controls, and TRBV5-6, TRBV5-1 and TRBV20-1 were among them.

The antigens of these receptors remain unknown. Unique molecular identifiers were carried by the TCR beta cDNA libraries. TCRdb re-called the PCR reads with MiXCR, one entry per CDR3 protein. This table has roughly 600,000 distinct CDR3 sequences, roughly 40% appearing once. The specimen sequenced was blood. The receptors stem from a girl between 10 and 17 years old with multiple sclerosis.

V gene TRBV12-3 or TRBV12-4 combines with J gene TRBJ2-6; TRBD1 is a possible D gene (5 bases). Trimming removed 7 bases at V and 0 bases at J, with 19 bases between. The CDR3 contains 18 residues. CDR3 protein: CASTLGPASTSGANVLTF. As DNA, the CDR3 is TGTGCCAGCACCTTGGGGCCCGCAAGCACCTCTGGGGCCAACGTCCTGACTTTC.

The CDR3 DNA follows: TGCGCCAGCAGGTGGACAGACTCCTACGAGCAGTACTTC. This gives the protein CASRWTDSYEQYF. This chain joins TRBV5-1 and TRBJ2-7; a weak D match, TRBD1 (6 bases). V was cut by 5 bases and J by 0 bases, with 9 bases left in between. In germline, CDR1 is SGHRS, CDR2 YFSETQ. This CDR3 is built from 13 residues.

The V call is TRBV12-3 or TRBV12-4, the J call TRBJ1-6; unclear D gene. With 3 bases removed from V and 9 bases from J, the gap between germline ends came to 12 bases. CDR3 length: 14 residues. This CDR3 reads CASSLNRGSSPLHF. In DNA form, the CDR3 reads TGTGCCAGCAGTTTGAATAGAGGGAGTTCACCCCTCCACTTT.

As concerns this clonotype: A read error may produce the germline difference seen at one junction end. The gene calls are TRBV5-1 and TRBJ2-1; D may match TRBD1 or TRBD2 (5 bases each). Germline CDR1 reads SGHRS; CDR2 reads YFSETQ. CDR3 length: 12 residues. The CDR3 loop reads CAGSWGNNEQFF. The CDR3, as DNA: TGCGCCGGCAGCTGGGGGAACAATGAGCAGTTCTTC.

The sample holds a few counts of this clonotype. V and J are TRBV10-3 and TRBJ2-7; D ambiguous. Germline V CDR1 and CDR2: ENHRY, SYGVKD. The CDR3 runs to 11 residues. Trimming cost V 4 bases and J 5 bases, with 6 bases left between them. CDR3 DNA: TGTGCCATCAGTGCAGAAAACGAGCAGTACTTC. Its translation: CAISAENEQYF.

The chain employs TRBV9 and TRBJ2-4, with D tentatively TRBD1 (5 bases). Germline values: CDR1 SGDLS, CDR2 YYNGEE. The CDR3 has 16 amino acids. V lost 3 bases, J lost 13 bases, and 26 bases lay in between. This CDR3 reads CASSGEGAGRVDEQYF. The CDR3 nucleotides are TGTGCCAGCAGCGGGGAAGGGGCAGGGCGAGTCGATGAGCAGTACTTC.

The J gene is TRBJ2-4, the V gene TRBV6-1, with 9 bases identical to TRBD1. CDR3 length equals 16 residues. The germline V gene encodes CDR1 MNHNS and CDR2 SASEGT. V shed 6 bases, J shed 3 bases, and the junction held 9 bases outside the gene matches. In nucleotides, the CDR3 is TGTGCCAGCAGCCCCGGACAGGGGAGCGTCAAAAACATTCAGTACTTC. Amino acid sequence: CASSPGQGSVKNIQYF.

This clonotype was observed many times. V gene TRBV5-1 combines with J gene TRBJ2-7; perhaps TRBD2 as D (5 bases). Germline V gene sequence: CDR1 SGHRS, CDR2 YFSETQ. This CDR3 has 11 residues. Between the trimmed V and J ends, which lost 5 bases and 2 bases, there was a span of 5 bases. CDR3 bases: TGCGCCAGCAGGGGAGCCTACGAGCAGTACTTC. Its protein product is CASRGAYEQYF.

The chain is built from TRBV12-3 or TRBV12-4 and TRBJ1-1; D ambiguous. The V end lost 7 bases, the J end lost 4 bases, and 16 bases lay between the germline ends. This CDR3 has 14 residues. The CDR3 coding sequence is TGTGCCAGCACCGTGGAAGGGCATAGCACTGAAGCTTTCTTT. Its translation is CASTVEGHSTEAFF.

This clonotype was counted between two and nine times. The chain carries TRBV12-3 or TRBV12-4 and TRBJ2-7; D unclear. The CDR3 sequence is 14 residues long. V lost 2 bases to trimming and J lost 4 bases, with 12 bases between them. The CDR3 loop reads CASSLLLWDYEQYF. Written as DNA, the CDR3 is TGTGCCAGCAGTTTACTGTTATGGGATTACGAGCAGTACTTC.

V usage is TRBV20-1 and J usage is TRBJ2-5, with 7 bases that match TRBD2. The CDR3 spans 12 residues. With 4 bases clipped from V and 2 bases from J, the junction kept 1 base outside the gene matches. From germline, CDR1 is DFQATT and CDR2 SNEGSKA (reference sequence). Written as DNA, the CDR3 is TGCAGTGCTATAGCGGGTCAAGAGACCCAGTACTTC. This gives the protein CSAIAGQETQYF.

The chain recombines TRBV20-1 with TRBJ1-1; D is undetermined. CDR3 size: 13 residues. V was clipped by 0 bases and J by 5 bases, with 10 bases between them. The germline gives CDR1 DFQATT, CDR2 SNEGSKA (reference sequence). The CDR3 loop reads CSARDSPGTEAFF. In nucleotides, the CDR3 is TGCAGTGCTAGAGATAGCCCGGGGACTGAAGCTTTCTTT.

The genes are TRBV15 and TRBJ1-6; D remains unclear. V lost 5 bases to trimming and J lost 9 bases, with 11 bases between them. CDR3 length: 13 amino acids. Germline values: CDR1 LNHNV, CDR2 YYDKDF (reference sequence). The CDR3 nucleotides are TGTGCCACCAGCGCTTGGTCGACTTCACCCCTCCACTTT. Its translation is CATSAWSTSPLHF. Based on the CDR3 plus reference TRBV15 and TRBJ1-6, the full variable domain is DAMVIQNPRYQVTQFGKPVTLSCSQTLNHNVMYWYQQKSSQAPKLLFHYYDKDFNNEADTPDNFQSRRPNTSFCFLDIRSPGLGDTAMYLCATSAWSTSPLHFGNGTRLTVT.

This clonotype was seen more than once but under ten times. The chain links TRBV7-2 to TRBJ2-7, with 7 bases fitting TRBD1. The ends lost 6 bases at V and 7 bases at J; junction bases unmatched: 12. The germline V gene encodes CDR1 SGHTA and CDR2 FQGNSA. This CDR3 has 14 amino acids. The CDR3 nucleotides read TGTGCCAGCAGGGTGAGGGGGCCGATTGAAGAGCAGTACTTC. The encoded protein is CASRVRGPIEEQYF.

A few counts support this clonotype. The chain joins TRBV20-1 to TRBJ2-4, with 9 bases identical to TRBD1. The germline V gene has CDR1 DFQATT and CDR2 SNEGSKA (reference sequence). With V trimmed by 6 bases and J by 6 bases, 3 bases remained unmatched. There are 12 residues in the CDR3. CDR3 sequence: CSAGTGTNIQYF. DNA for the CDR3: TGCAGTGCCGGGACAGGGACAAACATTCAGTACTTC.

The genes are TRBV7-9 and TRBJ2-1; tentatively, D is TRBD2 (6 bases). CDR1 SEHNR and CDR2 FQNEAQ come from the germline V gene (reference sequence). V shed 4 bases and J shed 12 bases, with 13 bases lying between them. This CDR3 has 12 residues. The CDR3 DNA reads TGTGCCAGCAGCTCCGGGGGTGTCTGGCAGTTCTTC. Protein sequence: CASSSGGVWQFF.

This clonotype was found a few times. The chain links TRBV5-1 to TRBJ2-1; 7 bases fit TRBD2. The V and J ends lost 6 bases and 10 bases, in that order; junction bases with no gene match: 31. The CDR3 is 20 residues long. Germline V lookup: CDR1 SGHRS, CDR2 YFSETQ. CDR3 DNA sequence: TGCGCCAGCACTGTGCGTGCGGGCGGGAGACCCCTGGGCCTTCAAGACGAGCAGTTCTTC. Protein: CASTVRAGGRPLGLQDEQFF.